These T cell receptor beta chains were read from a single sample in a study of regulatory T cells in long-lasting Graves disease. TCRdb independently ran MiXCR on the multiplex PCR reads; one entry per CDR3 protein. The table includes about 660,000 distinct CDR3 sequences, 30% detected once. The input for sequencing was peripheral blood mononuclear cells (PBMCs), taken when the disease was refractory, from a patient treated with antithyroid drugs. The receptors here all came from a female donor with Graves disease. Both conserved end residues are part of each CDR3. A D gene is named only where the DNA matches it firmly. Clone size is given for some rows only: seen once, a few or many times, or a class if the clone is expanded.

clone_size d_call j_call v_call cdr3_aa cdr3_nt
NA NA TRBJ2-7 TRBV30 CAWSDGKPRYEQYF TGTGCCTGGAGTGATGGGAAACCCCGCTACGAGCAGTACTTC
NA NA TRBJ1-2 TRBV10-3 CAISTTGGAYGYTF TGTGCCATCAGTACCACGGGAGGGGCCTATGGCTACACCTTC
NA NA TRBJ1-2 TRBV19 CASTRVGQFNYGYTF TGTGCCAGCACCCGGGTAGGGCAATTTAACTATGGCTACACCTTC
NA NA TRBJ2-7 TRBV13 CASSPSAREQYF TGTGCCAGCAGCCCCTCTGCCCGCGAGCAGTACTTC
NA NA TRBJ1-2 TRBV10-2 CASSEGRIYGYTF TGCGCCAGCAGTGAGGGACGGATCTATGGCTACACCTTC
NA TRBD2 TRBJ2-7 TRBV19 CASSQTSGGYEQYF TGTGCCAGTAGCCAGACTAGCGGAGGGTACGAGCAGTACTTC
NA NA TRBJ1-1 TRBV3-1 CASSLEQGRNTEAFF TGTGCCAGCAGCCTCGAACAGGGAAGGAACACTGAAGCTTTCTTT
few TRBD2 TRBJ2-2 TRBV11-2 CASTYLAGGLGGELFF TGTGCCAGCACATACTTAGCGGGAGGCCTTGGCGGGGAGCTGTTTTTT
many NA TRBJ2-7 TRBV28 CASSFDGALYEQYF TGTGCCAGCAGTTTTGACGGGGCGCTCTACGAGCAGTACTTC
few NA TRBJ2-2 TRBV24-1 CATSEGSQNTGELFF TGTGCCACCAGTGAGGGCAGCCAGAACACCGGGGAGCTGTTTTTT
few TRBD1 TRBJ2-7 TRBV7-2 CASSLVRTGGHEQYF TGTGCCAGCAGCTTAGTCCGGACAGGGGGCCACGAGCAGTACTTC
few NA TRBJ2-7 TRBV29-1 CSVGIGVQNEQYF TGCAGCGTTGGGATAGGCGTTCAAAACGAGCAGTACTTC
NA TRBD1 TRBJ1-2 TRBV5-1 CASSVTGDSYGYTF TGCGCCAGCAGCGTTACAGGGGATTCCTATGGCTACACCTTC
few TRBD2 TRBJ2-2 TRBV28 CASSSKDLAENTGELFF TGTGCCAGCAGTTCCAAGGACCTAGCGGAGAACACCGGGGAGCTGTTTTTT
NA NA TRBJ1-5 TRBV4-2 CASSQDWALFRDNQPQHF TGTGCCAGCAGCCAAGATTGGGCCTTGTTTAGGGACAATCAGCCCCAGCATTTT
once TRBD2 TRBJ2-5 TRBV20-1 CSAVGLAGAGRETQYF TGCAGTGCAGTGGGACTAGCGGGGGCCGGCAGGGAGACCCAGTACTTC
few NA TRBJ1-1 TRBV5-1 CASSREGNTEAFF TGCGCCAGCAGCCGGGAGGGGAACACTGAAGCTTTCTTT
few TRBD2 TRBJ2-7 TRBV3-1 CASSPGLAGVEQYF TGTGCCAGCAGCCCGGGACTAGCGGGAGTCGAGCAGTACTTC
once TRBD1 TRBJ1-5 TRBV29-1 CSVGAGGNQPQHF TGCAGCGTGGGGGCAGGGGGTAATCAGCCCCAGCATTTT
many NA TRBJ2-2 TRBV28 CASKGPTGELFF TGTGCCAGCAAAGGGCCCACCGGGGAGCTGTTTTTT
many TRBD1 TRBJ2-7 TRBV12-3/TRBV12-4 CASSWDRGHSYEQYF TGTGCCAGCAGTTGGGACAGGGGCCACTCCTACGAGCAGTACTTC
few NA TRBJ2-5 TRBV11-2 CASSPRERREETQYF TGTGCCAGCAGCCCACGCGAGAGAAGGGAAGAGACCCAGTACTTC
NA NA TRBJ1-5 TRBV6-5 CASSYEEGSRNQPQHF TGTGCCAGCAGTTACGAGGAGGGGTCGCGCAATCAGCCCCAGCATTTT
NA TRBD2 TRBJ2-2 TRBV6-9 CASSYPHTGTSGRPDTGELFF TGTGCCAGCAGTTACCCCCACACCGGGACTAGCGGGAGACCCGACACCGGGGAGCTGTTTTTT
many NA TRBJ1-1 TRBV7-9 CASSFSNTEAFF TGTGCCAGCAGTTTTTCAAACACTGAAGCTTTCTTT
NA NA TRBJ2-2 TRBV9 CASSTRGANTGELFF TGTGCCAGCAGCACGCGGGGAGCGAACACCGGGGAGCTGTTTTTT
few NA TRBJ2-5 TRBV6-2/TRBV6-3 CASYRTLGTQYF TGTGCCAGCTACAGGACCCTGGGGACCCAGTACTTC
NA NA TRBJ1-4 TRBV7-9 CASSLDLDEKLFF TGTGCCAGCAGCCTCGACCTCGATGAAAAACTGTTTTTT
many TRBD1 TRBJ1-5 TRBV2 CASSGDRANSNQPQHF TGTGCCAGCAGCGGAGACAGGGCGAATAGCAATCAGCCCCAGCATTTT
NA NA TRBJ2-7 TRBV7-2 CASSFGAGLSYEQYF TGTGCCAGCAGCTTCGGAGCGGGCCTCTCCTACGAGCAGTACTTC
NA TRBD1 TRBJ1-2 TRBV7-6 CASSLASSAGGIYGYTF TGTGCCAGCAGCTTAGCGTCATCGGCAGGGGGTATTTATGGCTACACCTTC
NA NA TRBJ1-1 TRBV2 CASSPRKGQGEAFF TGTGCCAGCAGCCCGCGCAAGGGGCAGGGGGAAGCTTTCTTT
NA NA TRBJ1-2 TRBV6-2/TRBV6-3 CATWTSRNYRYTF TGTGCCACCTGGACATCGCGAAACTATCGCTACACCTTC
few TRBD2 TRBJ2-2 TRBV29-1 CSVEEGGVYTGELFF TGCAGCGTTGAAGAGGGAGGGGTCTACACCGGGGAGCTGTTTTTT
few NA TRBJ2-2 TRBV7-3 CASSITSRTPPGELFF TGTGCCAGCAGCATCACTTCTAGGACACCACCCGGGGAGCTGTTTTTT
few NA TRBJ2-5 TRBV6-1 CASSRSGGETQYF TGTGCCAGCAGTCGCAGCGGCGGGGAGACCCAGTACTTC
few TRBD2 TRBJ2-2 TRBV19 CARVTSGYTGELFF TGTGCCAGGGTGACTAGCGGGTACACCGGGGAGCTGTTTTTT
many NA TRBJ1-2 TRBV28 CASSPYWNYGYTF TGTGCCAGCAGCCCTTACTGGAACTATGGCTACACCTTC
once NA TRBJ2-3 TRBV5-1 CASSLSGGGVDTQYF TGCGCCAGCAGCTTGTCTGGGGGAGGAGTAGATACGCAGTATTTT
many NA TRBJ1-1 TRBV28 CASQTASEAFF TGTGCCAGCCAGACGGCTTCCGAGGCTTTCTTT
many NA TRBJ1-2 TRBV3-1 CASSQTTANYGYTF TGTGCCAGCAGCCAAACGACCGCTAACTATGGCTACACCTTC
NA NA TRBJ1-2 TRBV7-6 CASSLAETGGYGYTF TGTGCCAGCAGCTTAGCGGAGACTGGGGGCTATGGCTACACCTTC